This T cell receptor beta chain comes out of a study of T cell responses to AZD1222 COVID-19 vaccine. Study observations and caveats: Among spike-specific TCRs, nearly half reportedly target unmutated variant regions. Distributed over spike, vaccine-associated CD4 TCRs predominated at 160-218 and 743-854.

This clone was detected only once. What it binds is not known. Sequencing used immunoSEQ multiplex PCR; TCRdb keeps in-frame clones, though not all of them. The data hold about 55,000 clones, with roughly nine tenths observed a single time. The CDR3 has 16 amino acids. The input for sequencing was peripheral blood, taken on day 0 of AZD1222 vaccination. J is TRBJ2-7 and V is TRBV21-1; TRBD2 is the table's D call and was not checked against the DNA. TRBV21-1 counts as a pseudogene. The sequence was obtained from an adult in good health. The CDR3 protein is CASSKKREGARYEQYF. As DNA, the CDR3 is TGTGCCAGCAGCAAAAAGCGGGAGGGGGCGAGGTACGAGCAGTACTTC.